These 10 T cell receptor beta chains were all obtained from the same sample, sequenced in a study of blood T cells in healthy people across ages. Primers used in a second PCR of roughly 7 to 11 cycles were a sample-barcoded 5' primer and a J-beta primer mix. One entry per CDR3 protein results from TCRdb running MiXCR on the 5' RACE reads. Of more than 1,000,000 distinct CDR3 sequences in the sample, less than 25% were seen once. The same specimen was also included in a second study, on T cells of mothers and their children.

Specimen: blood. The receptors here all came from a girl aged 2 to 10 in good health.

This clonotype appeared many times. This chain uses TRBV4-2 with TRBJ2-1, with a tentative D call TRBD2 (6 bases). CDR3 length: 14 residues. V was trimmed by 1 base and J by 8 bases, leaving 12 bases between them. The germline V gene encodes CDR1 LGHNA and CDR2 YNFKEQ. CDR3 residues: CASSQGRGRYEQFF. CDR3 coding DNA: TGTGCCAGCAGCCAAGGGCGAGGGAGGTATGAGCAGTTCTTC.

CDR3 in amino acids: CASSVGGGTYNEQFF. Here the CDR3 DNA reads TGTGCCAGCAGCGTAGGCGGGGGTACCTACAATGAGCAGTTCTTC. V is TRBV9 and J is TRBJ2-1; TRBD2 aligns across 7 bases. The CDR3 contains 15 residues. Germline V lookup: CDR1 SGDLS, CDR2 YYNGEE. V trimming: 0 bases; J trimming: 2 bases; junction bases outside the gene matches: 2.

The rearrangement links TRBV7-9 to TRBJ2-5; no definite D call. The germline V and J ends were trimmed by 5 bases and 2 bases, with 15 bases remaining between them. The CDR3 consists of 15 residues. CDR1 is SEHNR and CDR2 is FQNEAQ in the germline V gene (reference sequence). CDR3 amino acids: CASSPRLEEQETQYF. CDR3 in DNA: TGTGCCAGCAGCCCCCGACTTGAGGAACAAGAGACCCAGTACTTC.

This clonotype was found a few times. This chain uses TRBV27 with TRBJ2-5, with D possibly being TRBD2 (5 bases). CDR3 size: 14 residues. Germline CDR1 is MNHEY and CDR2 is SMNVEV (reference sequence). V shed 5 bases and J shed 2 bases, with 12 bases lying between them. The CDR3 is CASSKDRDQETQYF. CDR3 bases: TGTGCCAGCAGTAAAGACCGGGATCAAGAGACCCAGTACTTC.

This clonotype was recorded a few times. CDR3 loop: CASSGMGTGSGYTF. The DNA for the CDR3 is TGTGCCAGCAGCGGAATGGGGACAGGATCGGGCTACACCTTC. V usage is TRBV11-1 and J usage is TRBJ1-2, with 8 bases identical to TRBD1. CDR3 length: 14 amino acids. Germline V gene sequence: CDR1 SGHAT, CDR2 FQDESV (reference sequence). The J segment lost 8 bases and the V segment lost 5 bases, leaving 10 bases of the junction unmatched. Full variable domain (missing parts from reference TRBV11-1 and TRBJ1-2): EAEVAQSPRYKITEKSQAVAFWCDPISGHATLYWYRQILGQGPELLVQFQDESVVDDSQLPKDRFSAERLKGVDSTLKIQPAELGDSAMYLCASSGMGTGSGYTFGSGTRLTVV.

The chain uses TRBV19 and TRBJ2-2; tentatively, D is TRBD2 (7 bases). The CDR3 covers 14 residues. CDR1 and CDR2 from the germline V gene are LNHDA and SQIVND (reference sequence). V lost 8 bases to trimming and J lost 4 bases, with 14 bases between them. The CDR3 nucleotides are TGTGCCAGTCTCCCCGGGGGGCGCACCGGGGAGCTGTTTTTT. This codes for CASLPGGRTGELFF.

This clonotype was counted a few times. The chain has TRBV29-1 and TRBJ2-2; D not certain. Germline lookup yields CDR1 SQVTM and CDR2 ANQGSEA. The CDR3 has 14 amino acids. The germline V and J ends were trimmed by 4 bases and 7 bases, with 16 bases remaining between them. CDR3 coding DNA: TGCAGCGTTGCACATGGGTCACGCATCGGGGAGCTGTTTTTT. This encodes CSVAHGSRIGELFF.

The chain is built from TRBV29-1 and TRBJ1-4; D is unclear. V lost 6 bases and J 4 bases, leaving 12 bases between the germline ends. This CDR3 comprises 13 residues. CDR1 and CDR2 (germline): SQVTM, ANQGSEA. The CDR3 nucleotides read TGCAGCGTAAAGTTCTGGAGTAATGAAAAACTGTTTTTT. This translates into CSVKFWSNEKLFF.

The chain joins TRBV7-9 to TRBJ2-5; maybe TRBD2 (5 bases). Gene TRBJ2-1 matches the end of the DNA better, so the J call may be wrong. Germline V gives CDR1 SEHNR, CDR2 FQNEAQ (reference sequence). This CDR3 has 12 amino acids. As DNA, the CDR3 is TGTGCCAGCAGCTGGCGGGTCAATGAGCAGTTCTTC. Protein sequence: CASSWRVNEQFF.

V is TRBV10-3 and J is TRBJ2-2, with TRBD1 as a possible D gene (5 bases). Germline CDR1 is ENHRY and CDR2 is SYGVKD. V shed 10 bases and J shed 2 bases, with 14 bases lying between them. The CDR3 length is 14 residues. The CDR3 nucleotides read TGTGCCACCCAGATCGACAGAAACACCGGGGAGCTGTTTTTT. It encodes CATQIDRNTGELFF.